The rows below give T cell receptor beta chains drawn from one sample of a study of OX40 agonist ivuxolimab in advanced cancers. Clones were sequenced by immunoSEQ multiplex PCR, and TCRdb holds only the in-frame ones, with some missing. The table shows about 79,000 clones, with around 90% occurring only once. Sequenced material: CD4+ or CD8+ T cells sorted from blood, taken in a trial of the OX40 agonist ivuxolimab. These receptors were taken from an adult with an advanced solid tumor such as melanoma, head and neck, liver or kidney cancer. Both conserved end residues are part of each CDR3. The order of the fields is D gene, J gene, V gene, clone size, CDR3 DNA, CDR3 protein. D genes are given only for firm matches. Clone size appears in some rows only: once, few, many, or a class for an expanded clone.

>NA|TRBJ2-7|TRBV9|NA
TGTGCCAGCAGCGTAGACGGGGCAGGGAGCTCCTACGAGCAGTACTTC
CASSVDGAGSSYEQYF
>NA|TRBJ1-1|TRBV6-6|NA
TGTGCCAGCAGTCGCACAAAGAACACTGAAGCTTTCTTT
CASSRTKNTEAFF
>NA|TRBJ1-2|TRBV2|NA
TGTGCCAGCAGTGACAAAGGACAGACAGGCTATGGCTACACCTTC
CASSDKGQTGYGYTF
>TRBD2|TRBJ2-7|TRBV5-6|NA
TGTGCCAGCAGCTTGGCCGCGGGGGTGGCCTTCGAGCAGTACTTC
CASSLAAGVAFEQYF
>TRBD2|TRBJ2-1|TRBV11-2|NA
TGTGCCAGCAGCCTAGAAATAGGGACTAATAATGAGCAGTTCTTC
CASSLEIGTNNEQFF
>NA|TRBJ1-4|TRBV6-1|NA
TGTGCCACCAACCCAGGGGCCGAAAAACTGTTTTTT
CATNPGAEKLFF
>NA|TRBJ2-3|TRBV9|NA
TGTGCCAGCAGCGTAGGACTAGGCCCCACAGATACGCAGTATTTT
CASSVGLGPTDTQYF
>NA|TRBJ2-7|TRBV9|NA
TGTGCCAGCAGCGTATATGGACTTGCGGGTTTGTACGAGCAGTACTTC
CASSVYGLAGLYEQYF
>NA|TRBJ1-1|TRBV19|once
TGTGCCAGTAGCGCTAATATCCGCAGGGGTTATACTGAAGCTTTCTTT
CASSANIRRGYTEAFF
>TRBD1|TRBJ2-6|TRBV14|once
TGTGCCAGCAGCCAATGGGACAGGGGGATAAGCTCTGGGGCCAACGTCCTGACTTTC
CASSQWDRGISSGANVLTF
>NA|TRBJ2-7|TRBV25-1|NA
TGTGCCACCACCGGGGCTTTCTCCTACGAGCAGTACTTC
CATTGAFSYEQYF
>NA|TRBJ1-1|TRBV19|NA
TGTGCCAGTAGTATCGGGACGGCTGAAGCTTTCTTT
CASSIGTAEAFF
>TRBD1|TRBJ1-1|TRBV18|NA
TGTGCCAGCTCACCGTCGGACAGGGTGAACACTGAAGCTTTCTTT
CASSPSDRVNTEAFF
>NA|TRBJ2-7|TRBV27|NA
TGTGCCAGCAGTCCCATCCGACCCTACGAGCAGTACTTC
CASSPIRPYEQYF
>TRBD1|TRBJ2-7|TRBV5-1|once
TGCGCCAGCAACCAAGGGACAGGGGCCTACGAGCAGTACTTC
CASNQGTGAYEQYF
>NA|TRBJ1-1|TRBV6-4|NA
TGTGCCAGCAGTTTAACGGGACTCAACACTGAAGCTTTCTTT
CASSLTGLNTEAFF
>TRBD1|TRBJ1-1|TRBV27|NA
TGTGCCAGCAGTCCATCACAGGGGGAGGCTTGGAACACTGAAGCTTTCTTT
CASSPSQGEAWNTEAFF
>NA|TRBJ2-7|TRBV4-1|NA
TGCGCCAGCAGCCAATCCAGAGGGTCCTACGAGCAGTACTTC
CASSQSRGSYEQYF
>NA|TRBJ1-2|TRBV11-2|NA
TGTGCCAGCAGCTGGCCAGGGGCCGCGCTTAACTATGGCTACACCTTC
CASSWPGAALNYGYTF
>NA|TRBJ1-6|TRBV27|NA
TGTGCCAGCAGTTTTTCTGATTCACCCCTCCACTTT
CASSFSDSPLHF
>TRBD2|TRBJ2-3|TRBV10-3|NA
TGTGCCATCAGTGAAAACTGGCGGGGGGGCGAAGATACGCAGTATTTT
CAISENWRGGEDTQYF
>NA|TRBJ1-2|TRBV19|few
TGTGCCAGTACTCGGGTCGGGGAGTATGGCTACACCTTC
CASTRVGEYGYTF
>NA|TRBJ1-1|TRBV5-1|NA
TGCGCCAGCAGCTTGGCCGGGACCACTGAAGCTTTCTTT
CASSLAGTTEAFF
>NA|TRBJ2-7|TRBV6-5|NA
TGTGCCAGCAGTTACTCGGAGGGCCCCCCCTACGAGCAGTACTTC
CASSYSEGPPYEQYF
>TRBD2|TRBJ2-7|TRBV13|once
TGTGCCAGCAGCCCTGAGCGGGGGCCCTCCTACGAGCAGTACTTC
CASSPERGPSYEQYF
>NA|TRBJ2-3|TRBV7-6|NA
TGTGCCAGCAGCTCCCCTCCCCCGGAGGACCACCCGACCAGCACAGATACGCAGTATTTT
CASSSPPPEDHPTSTDTQYF
>NA|TRBJ2-1|TRBV19|NA
TGTGCCAGTCTGCAATCCTACAATGAGCAGTTCTTC
CASLQSYNEQFF
>TRBD2|TRBJ2-1|TRBV27|NA
TGTGCCAGCAGTTTTACAGCGGGGGGCTACAATGAGCAGTTCTTC
CASSFTAGGYNEQFF
>TRBD1|TRBJ1-2|TRBV29-1|NA
TGCAGCGTCGGATTCTGGGACAGGGGTACCGGGAACTATGGCTACACCTTC
CSVGFWDRGTGNYGYTF
>NA|TRBJ2-7|TRBV5-4|NA
TGTGCCAGCACGACCGCCGGCTCCTACGAGCAGTACTTC
CASTTAGSYEQYF
>TRBD1|TRBJ2-7|TRBV2|NA
TGTGCCAGCAACGATCACGGGACAGGGAGCTACGAGCAGTACTTC
CASNDHGTGSYEQYF
>TRBD1|TRBJ1-1|TRBV27|NA
TGTGCCAGCAGTCTGGACAGGGGGACTGAAGCTTTCTTT
CASSLDRGTEAFF
>NA|TRBJ2-4|TRBV9|NA
TGTGCCAGCAGCGTAGCTACGGGGTTAGCCAAAAACATTCAGTACTTC
CASSVATGLAKNIQYF
>NA|TRBJ1-2|TRBV7-6|NA
TGTGCCAGCAGCTTATACGGGCAAGACGGCGGGCGGAATGGCTACACCTTC
CASSLYGQDGGRNGYTF
>NA|TRBJ2-4|TRBV7-8|NA
TGTGCCAGCAGCTTAGGGAGGGGGGGCATGGACATTCAGTACTTC
CASSLGRGGMDIQYF
>NA|TRBJ2-7|TRBV12-5|NA
TGTGCTAGTGAACCGGAGGGGTATCCCTACGAGCAGTACTTC
CASEPEGYPYEQYF
>NA|TRBJ2-7|TRBV27|NA
TGTGCCAGCAGTCTCGTACCTCCCTACGAGCAGTACTTC
CASSLVPPYEQYF
>TRBD2|TRBJ2-7|TRBV15|few
TGTGCCACCAGCAGAATGCGGGGGGCCTCCTACGAGCAGTACTTC
CATSRMRGASYEQYF
>NA|TRBJ2-5|TRBV6-5|NA
TGTGCCACCATAGGGGGAAAAAGTGTGGGGACCCAGTACTTC
CATIGGKSVGTQYF
>NA|TRBJ1-1|TRBV4-1|NA
TGCGCCAGCAGCCTCGGGGGAGGGGGTCTTCATGAAGCTTTCTTT
CASSLGGGGLHEAFF
>NA|TRBJ1-3|TRBV4-2|NA
TGTGCCAGCAGCCAAGAGGCGGGGTCGACTGGAAACACCATATATTTT
CASSQEAGSTGNTIYF
>TRBD1|TRBJ2-1|TRBV9|NA
TGTGCCAGCAGCGCGGGACAGGGGGCTTGGAATGAGCAGTTCTTC
CASSAGQGAWNEQFF
>NA|TRBJ1-3|TRBV2|NA
TGTGCCAGCAGTGAGGACTACGGAGGAAACACCATATATTTT
CASSEDYGGNTIYF
>NA|TRBJ1-1|TRBV6-6|NA
TGTGCCAGCAGTTACGGGGGCAGGGAAGCTTTCTTT
CASSYGGREAFF
>TRBD1|TRBJ1-6|TRBV4-1|few
TGCGCCAGCAGCCAAGAACAGGGGCCCCTCCACTTT
CASSQEQGPLHF
>NA|TRBJ2-5|TRBV9|once
TGTGCCAGCAGCCCTCATCAGGGGAATTCCGCGGAGACCCAGTACTTC
CASSPHQGNSAETQYF
>TRBD2|TRBJ2-7|TRBV27|NA
TGTGCCAGCAGCCCGGGGGGCTACGAGCAGTACTTC
CASSPGGYEQYF
>TRBD1|TRBJ2-2|TRBV6-6|NA
TGTGCCAGCAGCCCCGGGACAGGGAAGATCGGGGAGCTGTTTTTT
CASSPGTGKIGELFF
>NA|TRBJ2-1|TRBV19|NA
TGTGCCAGTAGAAGCGCGGGGCCCCACTTCAATGAGCAGTTCTTC
CASRSAGPHFNEQFF
>NA|TRBJ2-7|TRBV6-6|NA
TGTGCCAGCAGTGGAACAGACACCTACGAGCAGTACTTC
CASSGTDTYEQYF
>NA|TRBJ2-5|TRBV7-9|NA
TGTGCCAGCAGCTTAGGTCGGGGGGCAGATGGAGAGACCCAGTACTTC
CASSLGRGADGETQYF
>TRBD1|TRBJ2-7|TRBV2|NA
TGTGCCAGCAGTGATGACCCAGGGACAGGCTTCTCCTACGAGCAGTACTTC
CASSDDPGTGFSYEQYF
>TRBD1|TRBJ2-1|TRBV7-9|NA
TGTGCCAGCAGCTTAGCACAGGGGGCTTACAATGAGCAGTTCTTC
CASSLAQGAYNEQFF
>NA|TRBJ1-2|TRBV5-6|NA
TGTGCCAGCAGCTTGGCTAGGGCCCATCTTCCAGCCTACACCTTC
CASSLARAHLPAYTF
>NA|TRBJ1-6|TRBV19|few
TGTGCCAGTAGTCAACCGTCGGGGGGATCACCCCTCCACTTT
CASSQPSGGSPLHF
>NA|TRBJ1-2|TRBV19|NA
TGTGCCAGTAGTATAACCCCACAGGGTGACTATGGCTACACCTTC
CASSITPQGDYGYTF
>NA|TRBJ2-1|TRBV5-4|NA
TGTGCCAGCAGCGCTGGGGGGGCTGGCAATGAGCAGTTCTTC
CASSAGGAGNEQFF